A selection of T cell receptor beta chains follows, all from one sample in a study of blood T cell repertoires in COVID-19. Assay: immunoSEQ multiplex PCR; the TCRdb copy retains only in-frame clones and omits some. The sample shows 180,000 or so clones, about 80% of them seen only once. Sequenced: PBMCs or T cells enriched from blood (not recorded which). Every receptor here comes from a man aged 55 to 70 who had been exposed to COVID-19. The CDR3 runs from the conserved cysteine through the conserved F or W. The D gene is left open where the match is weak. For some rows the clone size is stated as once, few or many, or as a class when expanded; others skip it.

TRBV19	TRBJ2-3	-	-	TGTGCCAGTAGTATAGAGGGCACGCGAGGCACAGATACGCAGTATTTT	CASSIEGTRGTDTQYF
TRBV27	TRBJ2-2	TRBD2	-	TGTGCCAGCAGGAGCAGACTAGCAGCGATCGGGGAGCTGTTTTTT	CASRSRLAAIGELFF
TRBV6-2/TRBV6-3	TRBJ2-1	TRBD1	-	TGTGCCAGCAGACCTTCGGGACAGGGCGACAATGAGCAGTTCTTC	CASRPSGQGDNEQFF
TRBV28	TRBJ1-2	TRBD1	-	TGTGCCAGCAGAGATCCGACAGGGCCAGCTAACTATGGCTACACCTTC	CASRDPTGPANYGYTF
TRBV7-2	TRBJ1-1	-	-	TGTGCCAGCAGCTTAGCTGTACAGGCCCTTGAAGCTTTCTTT	CASSLAVQALEAFF
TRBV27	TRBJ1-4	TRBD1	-	TGTGCCAGCAGTTTGGGGACAGGGGGCGAAAAACTGTTTTTT	CASSLGTGGEKLFF
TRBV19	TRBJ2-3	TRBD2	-	TGTGCCAGTAGTAAACTAGCGGGAGGAGGCACAGATACGCAGTATTTT	CASSKLAGGGTDTQYF
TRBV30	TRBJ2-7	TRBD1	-	TGTGCCGGACAAGGACAGGGCATCAACGAGCAGTACTTC	CAGQGQGINEQYF
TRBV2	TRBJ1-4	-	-	TGTGCCAGCAGTGAATTACAGGTTAATGAAAAACTGTTTTTT	CASSELQVNEKLFF
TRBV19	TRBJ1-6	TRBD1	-	TGTGCCAGTAGTATCACCCTCCAGGGGGCGAACTCCTATAATTCACCCCTCCACTTT	CASSITLQGANSYNSPLHF
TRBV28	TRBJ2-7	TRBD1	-	TGTGCCAGCAGTTTCAGGGGGCCCTCCTACGAGCAGTACTTC	CASSFRGPSYEQYF
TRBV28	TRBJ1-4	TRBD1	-	TGTGCCAGCAGTTTAGGTACAGGGGGCGCAGGGGAAAAACTGTTTTTT	CASSLGTGGAGEKLFF
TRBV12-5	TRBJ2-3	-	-	TGTGCTAGTGGGGGGACACGCAGCACAGATACGCAGTATTTT	CASGGTRSTDTQYF
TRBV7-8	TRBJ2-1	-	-	TGTGCCAGCAGCTTAGCGCTCACAGGACGCTACAATGAGCAGTTCTTC	CASSLALTGRYNEQFF
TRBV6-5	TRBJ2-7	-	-	TGTGCCAGCAGTTACCAGGGGTCCTACGAGCAGTACTTC	CASSYQGSYEQYF
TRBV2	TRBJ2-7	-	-	TGTGCCAGCAGTGGCACATACGAGCAGTACTTC	CASSGTYEQYF
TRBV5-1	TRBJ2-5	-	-	TGCGCCAGCAGCTTGTCAGGGGAGCAAGAGACCCAGTACTTC	CASSLSGEQETQYF
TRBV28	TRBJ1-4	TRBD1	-	TGTGCCAGCAGTTTCACTGACAGGGGTGAAAAACTGTTTTTT	CASSFTDRGEKLFF
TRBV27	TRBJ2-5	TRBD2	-	TGTGCCAGCAGTTTGACGGGGGGGGAGACCCAGTACTTC	CASSLTGGETQYF
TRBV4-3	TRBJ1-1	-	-	TGCGCCAGCAGCCAAGGGACAGCTGGCACTGAAGCTTTCTTT	CASSQGTAGTEAFF
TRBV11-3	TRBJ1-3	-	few	TGTGCCAGCAGCTTACTAAACTCTGGAAACACCATATATTTT	CASSLLNSGNTIYF
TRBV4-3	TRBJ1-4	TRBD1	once	TGCGCCAGCAGCCCACAGGGGGCATCTAATGAAAAACTGTTTTTT	CASSPQGASNEKLFF
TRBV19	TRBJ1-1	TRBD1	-	TGTGCCAGTAAGGGACAGGCGAACACTGAAGCTTTCTTT	CASKGQANTEAFF
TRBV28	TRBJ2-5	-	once	TGTGCCAGCAGTTTGGTATTTAGGGGGAGTGGAGAGACCCAGTACTTC	CASSLVFRGSGETQYF
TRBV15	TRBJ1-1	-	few	TGTGCCACCAGCAGAGTCGTCGGGAAGGGGAACACTGAAGCTTTCTTT	CATSRVVGKGNTEAFF
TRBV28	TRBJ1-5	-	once	TGTGCCAGCAGTTTTCGGGGAAGGGGGAATCAGCCCCAGCATTTT	CASSFRGRGNQPQHF
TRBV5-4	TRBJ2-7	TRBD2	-	TGTGCCAGCAGCTCCGGGACTAGCGGTTCCTACGAGCAGTACTTC	CASSSGTSGSYEQYF
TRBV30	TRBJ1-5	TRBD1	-	TGTGCCTGGAGTGTGTTTGGACAGGGTTATCAGCCCCAGCATTTT	CAWSVFGQGYQPQHF
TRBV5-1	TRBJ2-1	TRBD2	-	TGCGCCAGCAGCTTGGGCCTAGCGGGCAACAATGAGCAGTTCTTC	CASSLGLAGNNEQFF
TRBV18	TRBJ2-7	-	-	TGTGCCAGCTCACCACCGTCGGGGTACGAGCAGTACTTC	CASSPPSGYEQYF
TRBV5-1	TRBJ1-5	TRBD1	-	TGCGCCAGCAGCTTGGGGGACAGGGGCGGCAATCAGCCCCAGCATTTT	CASSLGDRGGNQPQHF
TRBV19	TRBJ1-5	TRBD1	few	TGTGCCAGCGCGGGACAGGATCAGCCCCAGCATTTT	CASAGQDQPQHF
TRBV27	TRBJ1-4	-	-	TGTGCCAGCAGTTTATCCCCGACAGACGCCTCCGAAAAACTGTTTTTT	CASSLSPTDASEKLFF
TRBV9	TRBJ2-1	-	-	TGTGCCAGCAGCGTAGGGATAGGCGGGGAGCAGTTCTTC	CASSVGIGGEQFF
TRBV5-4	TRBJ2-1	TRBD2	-	TGTGCCAGCAGCCAGAGCGGGGTCGATGAGCAGTTCTTC	CASSQSGVDEQFF
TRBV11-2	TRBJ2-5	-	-	TGTGCCAGCTTACCTATTAGTGGGAGGCGTGAGACCCAGTACTTC	CASLPISGRRETQYF
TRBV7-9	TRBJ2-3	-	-	TGTGCCAGCAGCTTAGATAGTTCAGATACGCAGTATTTT	CASSLDSSDTQYF
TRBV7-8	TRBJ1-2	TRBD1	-	TGTGCCAGCAGCCCAGACCTACAGGGGCATGGCTATGGCTACACCTTC	CASSPDLQGHGYGYTF
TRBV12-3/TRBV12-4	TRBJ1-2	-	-	TGTGCCAGCAATAAACCCGGGACTTATGGCTACACCTTC	CASNKPGTYGYTF
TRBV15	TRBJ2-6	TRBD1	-	TGTGCCACCCACAGGGGTCAGCCTGGGGCCAACGTCCTGACTTTC	CATHRGQPGANVLTF
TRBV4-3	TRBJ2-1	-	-	TGCGCCAGCAGCCGGGACTGGGGGAGCTCCTACAATGAGCAGTTCTTC	CASSRDWGSSYNEQFF
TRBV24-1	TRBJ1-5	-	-	TGTGCCACCAGTGAACCAGGACAAGATCAGCCCCAGCATTTT	CATSEPGQDQPQHF
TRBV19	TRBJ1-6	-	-	TGTGCCAGTACCCGGGACACGGCGGAGTCCTCCTATAATTCACCCCTCCACTTT	CASTRDTAESSYNSPLHF
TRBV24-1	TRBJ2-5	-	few	TGTGCCACCAGTGATTCCGGGATCCAAGAGGCGGCCCAGTACTTC	CATSDSGIQEAAQYF
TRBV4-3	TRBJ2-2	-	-	TGCGCCAGCAGCCATGCAGATCGTTGGGGGACATCGGGCACCGGGGAGCTGTTTTTT	CASSHADRWGTSGTGELFF
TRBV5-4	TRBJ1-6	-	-	TGTGCCAGCAGCTCAGAAGTGATCAATTCACCCCTCCACTTT	CASSSEVINSPLHF
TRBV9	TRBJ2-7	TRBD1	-	TGTGCCAGCAGCGTAGACGGGACAGGGTGGGTCGAGCAGTACTTC	CASSVDGTGWVEQYF
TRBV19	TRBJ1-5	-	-	TGTGCCAGTAGTATTCGAGGGCAAGGACGATCCAATCAGCCCCAGCATTTT	CASSIRGQGRSNQPQHF
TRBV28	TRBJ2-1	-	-	TGTGCCAGCAGTTTAAATGTGGGGACATCCTACAATGAGCAGTTCTTC	CASSLNVGTSYNEQFF
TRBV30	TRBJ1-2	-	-	TGTGCCTGGAGGCGGACCGGGGGCTATGGCTACACCTTC	CAWRRTGGYGYTF
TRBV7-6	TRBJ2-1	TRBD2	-	TGTGCCAGCAGCTTAGCGCAGGCGGGAGGGCACAATGAGCAGTTCTTC	CASSLAQAGGHNEQFF
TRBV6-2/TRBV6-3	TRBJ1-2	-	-	TGTGCCAGCAGTTACTCTGGAGGAGGGGACTATGGCTACACCTTC	CASSYSGGGDYGYTF
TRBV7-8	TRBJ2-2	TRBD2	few	TGTGCCAGCAGCGCAACTAGCGCGAACACCGGGGAGCTGTTTTTT	CASSATSANTGELFF
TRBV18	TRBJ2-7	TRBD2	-	TGTGCCAGCTCACCCGGGGAGGGACGGGGCTACGAGCAGTACTTC	CASSPGEGRGYEQYF
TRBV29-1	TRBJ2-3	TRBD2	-	TGCAGCGTTGATGGTAGCGGGGCCGATACGCAGTATTTT	CSVDGSGADTQYF
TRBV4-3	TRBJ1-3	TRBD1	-	TGCGCCAGCAGCCAAGGGGACAGGAGCCCCGGCTCTGGAAACACCATATATTTT	CASSQGDRSPGSGNTIYF
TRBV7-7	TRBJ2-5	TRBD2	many	TGTGCCAGCAGCTTAGTGCTAGCGGGAGCGAGAGAGACCCAGTACTTC	CASSLVLAGARETQYF
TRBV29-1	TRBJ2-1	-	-	TGCAGCGTTGTAGGGGGAGCTGGGGAGCAGTTCTTC	CSVVGGAGEQFF
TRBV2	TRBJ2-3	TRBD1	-	TGTGCCAGCAGTCGGGACAGGGCTGTGGCAGATACGCAGTATTTT	CASSRDRAVADTQYF
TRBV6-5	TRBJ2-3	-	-	TGTGCCAGCTGCTCACAGGGAGGGGCAGATACGCAGTATTTT	CASCSQGGADTQYF